Listed here are 29 T cell receptor beta chains from one sample, sequenced in a study of blood T cell repertoires in COVID-19. Sequencing used immunoSEQ multiplex PCR; TCRdb keeps in-frame clones, though not all of them. In the table there are fewer than 200,000 clones, approximately 82% of which are singletons. The sequencing input was PBMCs or T cells enriched from blood (not recorded which). Source of these receptors: a woman aged 45-59 years who had recovered from COVID-19.

The chain joins TRBV7-9 to TRBJ1-1, with a possible D match to TRBD1 (6 bases). V was cut by 6 bases and J by 6 bases, with 14 bases left in between. Germline V CDR1 and CDR2: SEHNR, FQNEAQ (reference sequence). The CDR3 runs to 13 residues. The CDR3 bases are TGTGCCAGCAGGGAGGGAGGGGGGCCTGAAGCTTTCTTT. The encoded protein is CASREGGGPEAFF.

The rearrangement links TRBV10-3 to TRBJ1-2; D call uncertain. V dropped 4 bases and J dropped 8 bases, with 17 bases sitting between them. The CDR3 has 14 residues. Germline values: CDR1 ENHRY, CDR2 SYGVKD. The CDR3 loop reads CAISGRESYAGYTF. CDR3 DNA: TGTGCCATCAGTGGTAGGGAGAGCTATGCCGGCTACACCTTC.

The chain employs TRBV2 and TRBJ1-1, with D maybe TRBD1 (5 bases). The CDR3 extends over 14 amino acids. Germline V gene data show CDR1 as SNHLY and CDR2 as FYNNEI. Trimming pared 7 bases from V and 5 bases from J, leaving 17 bases between. CDR3 in amino acids: CASTRGRVGTEAFF. The CDR3 coding sequence is TGTGCCAGCACAAGGGGCCGGGTGGGGACTGAAGCTTTCTTT.

The V and J genes are TRBV18 and TRBJ2-2, with TRBD1 matching over 8 bases. Germline assignment: CDR1 KGHSH and CDR2 LQKENI. The CDR3 length is 14 residues. After removal of 6 bases from V and 4 bases from J, the junction contained 4 bases not matched to a gene. The CDR3 DNA reads as TGTGCCAGCTCTCAGGACAGGGCCACCGGGGAGCTGTTTTTT. Its protein product is CASSQDRATGELFF.

The chain couples TRBV30 to TRBJ1-1; 7 bases agree with TRBD1. Germline V gene sequence: CDR1 GTSNPN, CDR2 SVGIG (reference sequence). J lost 11 bases, V lost 5 bases, and 11 bases had no gene match. The CDR3 spans 12 residues. The CDR3 DNA reads as TGTGCCTGGGCCCGACAGGGCTATACGGCTTTCTTT. As protein: CAWARQGYTAFF. Combining the CDR3 with reference TRBV30 and TRBJ1-1 gives the whole variable domain SQTIHQWPATLVQPVGSPLSLECTVEGTSNPNLYWYRQAAGRGLQLLFYSVGIGQISSEVPQNLSASRPQDRQFILSSKKLLLSDSGFYLCAWARQGYTAFFGQGTRLTVV.

This clone was seen only a few times. The chain combines TRBV12-3 or TRBV12-4 with TRBJ1-6; no firm D call. The CDR3 covers 12 residues. V lost 6 bases and J lost 7, with 7 bases in between. CDR3 coding DNA: TGTGCCAGCAGGCGAGAGAATTCACCCCTCCACTTT. This gives the protein CASRRENSPLHF.

The chain links TRBV24-1 to TRBJ2-2; D is undetermined. CDR3 length equals 15 residues. V shed 3 bases and J shed 5 bases, with 12 bases lying between them. The germline V gene has CDR1 KGHDR and CDR2 SFDVKD. The CDR3 DNA reads TGTGCCACCAGTGATCCGCGAGATCTTACCGGGGAGCTGTTTTTT. It encodes CATSDPRDLTGELFF.

The gene calls are TRBV10-3 and TRBJ1-2; no reliable D call. Germline-derived CDR1 and CDR2 are ENHRY and SYGVKD. The V end was cut by 4 bases, the J end by 7 bases, with 7 bases between. The length of the CDR3 is 11 residues. The chain's CDR3 is CAISGGGGYTF. In DNA, the CDR3 is TGTGCCATCAGTGGGGGAGGTGGCTACACCTTC.

This sequence joins TRBV28 and TRBJ1-1, with D possibly being TRBD1 (5 bases). This CDR3 is 15 amino acids long. The V gene lost 5 bases and the J gene lost 0 bases, with 13 bases spanning the gap. Germline lookup yields CDR1 MDHEN and CDR2 SYDVKM. For the CDR3, the DNA is TGTGCCAGCAGTGACCGACAGCTCATGAACACTGAAGCTTTCTTT. The encoded protein is CASSDRQLMNTEAFF.

The chain combines TRBV18 with TRBJ1-1, with 9 bases aligning to TRBD1. CDR1 is KGHSH, CDR2 LQKENI, per germline. There are 17 residues in the CDR3. V trimming: 2 bases; J trimming: 5 bases; junction bases outside the gene matches: 12. The CDR3 coding sequence is TGTGCCAGCTCACCAAATAAACACACACAGGGGGCGACTGAAGCTTTCTTT. Translated: CASSPNKHTQGATEAFF.

This clone was detected many times. This chain connects TRBV7-3 to TRBJ1-1; 7 bases agree with TRBD1. V dropped 5 bases and J dropped 1; count of bases not matched to a gene: 10. Germline CDR1 reads SGHTA; CDR2 reads FQGTGA. The CDR3 extends over 16 amino acids. The DNA for the CDR3 is TGTGCCAGCAGCCATCGGGACAGTTATACGAACACTGAAGCTTTCTTT. Protein product: CASSHRDSYTNTEAFF.

The rearrangement uses TRBV6-1 and TRBJ2-3, with 8 nucleotides matching TRBD2. Germline V gene lookup returns CDR1 MNHNS and CDR2 SASEGT. The CDR3 totals 18 residues. With V trimmed by 2 bases and J by 4 bases, 14 bases remained unmatched. The CDR3 is CASSERPYGGARADTQYF. The CDR3 DNA is TGTGCCAGCAGTGAACGGCCCTACGGGGGGGCCCGGGCAGATACGCAGTATTTT.

The genes are TRBV11-2 and TRBJ1-2; D remains unclear. The CDR3 is 16 residues long. Trimming cost V 4 bases and J 0 bases, with 15 bases left between them. Germline V gene data show CDR1 as SGHAT and CDR2 as FQNNGV. CDR3 in amino acids: CASSSLPDWTNYGYTF. CDR3 in DNA: TGTGCCAGCAGCTCCTTGCCGGACTGGACTAACTATGGCTACACCTTC. Using reference TRBV11-2 and TRBJ1-2 for the parts outside the CDR3, the full variable domain is EAGVAQSPRYKIIEKRQSVAFWCNPISGHATLYWYQQILGQGPKLLIQFQNNGVVDDSQLPKDRFSAERLKGVDSTLKIQPAKLEDSAVYLCASSSLPDWTNYGYTFGSGTRLTVV.

This chain links TRBV6-5 with TRBJ1-5, with D uncertain. CDR1 MNHEY and CDR2 SVGAGI come from the germline V gene. The germline V and J ends were trimmed by 6 bases and 9 bases, with 15 bases remaining between them. The CDR3 spans 13 residues. Written as DNA, the CDR3 is TGTGCCAGCAGGCCCCAGGCCTTGGGGCCCCAGCATTTT. Translated: CASRPQALGPQHF.

The CDR3 sequence: CASTRTSGRTNTGELFF. The CDR3 DNA reads TGTGCCAGTACCCGGACTAGCGGGAGGACCAACACCGGGGAGCTGTTTTTT. The chain recombines TRBV19 with TRBJ2-2; 14 bases line up with TRBD2. After removal of 7 bases from V and 2 bases from J, the junction contained 6 bases not matched to a gene. CDR3 size: 17 residues. Germline V gene lookup returns CDR1 LNHDA and CDR2 SQIVND (reference sequence).

The V gene is TRBV7-9, the J gene TRBJ1-3, with a possible D match to TRBD1 (6 bases). Trimming removed 3 bases at V and 2 bases at J, with 11 bases between. CDR1 is SEHNR, CDR2 FQNEAQ, per germline (reference sequence). This CDR3 has 15 amino acids. CDR3 nucleotides: TGTGCCAGCAGCTTCTTTGGGACAACTGGAAACACCATATATTTT. Protein product: CASSFFGTTGNTIYF.

This clone has just a few counts. V and J are TRBV5-4 and TRBJ1-2, with 10 bases fitting TRBD1. The CDR3 covers 14 residues. Trimming took 6 bases from V and 5 from J; bases not matched to a gene: 7. In germline, CDR1 is SGHNT, CDR2 YYREEE (reference sequence). As DNA, the CDR3 is TGTGCCAGCACCCGGGACAGGGGTACATATGGCTACACCTTC. It encodes CASTRDRGTYGYTF.

This sequence joins TRBV5-6 and TRBJ1-1; D not certain. This CDR3 is 12 amino acids long. V was clipped by 0 bases and J by 10 bases, with 10 bases between them. Germline-derived CDR1 and CDR2 are SGHDT and YYEEEE. The DNA of the CDR3 is TGTGCCAGCAGCTTGGGATTAGCGGGAGCTTTCTTT. Translation gives CASSLGLAGAFF.

This sequence joins TRBV6-5 and TRBJ2-5; TRBD2 aligns across 11 bases. Germline V gives CDR1 MNHEY, CDR2 SVGAGI. Losses at the gene ends were 5 bases for V and 2 bases for J; bases not matched to a gene: 4. This CDR3 spans 15 amino acids. CDR3 in DNA: TGTGCCAGCAGTACCGGACTAGCGGGTCAAGAGACCCAGTACTTC. Residues: CASSTGLAGQETQYF.

This chain joins TRBV6-5 and TRBJ2-6; D might be TRBD1 (5 bases). Germline CDR1 MNHEY, CDR2 SVGAGI. The CDR3 totals 13 residues. Trimming left V 6 bases short and J 8 bases short, with 11 bases between. The CDR3 region has the DNA TGTGCCAGCAGCCCGACAGAAACCAACGTCCTGACTTTC. Residues: CASSPTETNVLTF.

This clone showed up just a few times. The chain uses TRBV6-5 and TRBJ2-2, with D tentatively TRBD2 (5 bases). The CDR3 is 14 residues long. V was pared by 6 bases and J by 1 base, with 9 bases between. Germline loops: CDR1 MNHEY, CDR2 SVGAGI. In DNA, the CDR3 is TGTGCCAGCAGGGGAGCGATGAACACCGGGGAGCTGTTTTTT. Translated: CASRGAMNTGELFF.

CDR3 sequence reads: CASSLGTGNTEAFF. In DNA form, the CDR3 reads TGCGCCAGCAGCTTGGGGACAGGGAACACTGAAGCTTTCTTT. The chain is built from TRBV5-1 and TRBJ1-1; 7 nucleotides line up with TRBD1. The germline V gene encodes CDR1 SGHRS and CDR2 YFSETQ. The CDR3 length is 14 residues. The J segment lost 1 base and the V segment lost 0 bases, leaving 0 bases of the junction unmatched. The full variable domain, with the rest looked up from reference TRBV5-1 and TRBJ1-1, is KAGVTQTPRYLIKTRGQQVTLSCSPISGHRSVSWYQQTPGQGLQFLFEYFSETQRNKGNFPGRFSGRQFSNSRSEMNVSTLELGDSALYLCASSLGTGNTEAFFGQGTRLTVV.

The chain recombines TRBV2 with TRBJ1-2; no clear D. V gave up 4 bases and J gave up 2 bases, with 11 bases separating them. Germline values: CDR1 SNHLY, CDR2 FYNNEI. The CDR3 has 14 amino acids. The CDR3 sequence is CASSGALRNYGYTF. The DNA of the CDR3 is TGTGCCAGCAGTGGGGCCCTACGGAACTATGGCTACACCTTC.

This chain uses TRBV11-3 with TRBJ2-7; D is perhaps TRBD1 (5 bases). Trimming left V 0 bases short and J 2 bases short, with 5 bases between. Germline-derived CDR1 and CDR2 are SGHNT and YENEEA. This CDR3 is built from 13 residues. The CDR3 DNA reads as TGTGCCAGCAGCTTAGACAGGGCCTACGAGCAGTACGTC. Protein sequence: CASSLDRAYEQYV.

This clone has a handful of counts. The CDR3 DNA is TGTGCCAGTACCCCTCAGGGGGCCCTTAACACCGGGGAGCTGTTTTTT. The encoded protein is CASTPQGALNTGELFF. The V gene is TRBV19, the J gene TRBJ2-2, with TRBD1 identical over 8 bases. The CDR3 length is 16 residues. The V gene end was trimmed by 7 bases and the J gene end by 2 bases; junction bases not matched to a gene: 9. Germline lookup yields CDR1 LNHDA and CDR2 SQIVND (reference sequence).

The gene calls are TRBV6-5 and TRBJ1-1; TRBD1 is a possible D gene (5 bases). Germline assignment: CDR1 MNHEY and CDR2 SVGAGI. The CDR3 contains 13 residues. V was shortened by 6 bases and J by 2 bases, with 10 bases between the two germline ends. The CDR3 region has the DNA TGTGCCAGCAGGGAGACAGTTAACACTGAAGCTTTCTTT. It translates to CASRETVNTEAFF.

The rearrangement uses TRBV16 and TRBJ2-5; 7 positions match TRBD2. The germline V gene encodes CDR1 KGHSY and CDR2 FQNENV. V shed 2 bases and J 1 base; nucleotides not matched to a gene: 4. The CDR3 loop spans 15 amino acids. The chain's CDR3 is CASSQASGSQETQYF. CDR3 coding DNA: TGTGCCAGCAGCCAAGCTAGCGGCTCCCAAGAGACCCAGTACTTC.

This chain joins TRBV4-3 and TRBJ2-5, with TRBD1 matching 9 bases. The CDR3 spans 17 residues. Germline trimming cut 1 base from V and 5 bases from J; bases unmatched to any gene: 11. Germline V CDR1 and CDR2: LGHNA, YSLEER. CDR3 in DNA: TGCGCCAGCAGCCAAGTCTGGTTTCGCGACAGGGGGGAGACCCAGTACTTC. Translation gives CASSQVWFRDRGETQYF.

This clone was counted a few times. The rearrangement joins TRBV9 to TRBJ1-1; D gene unclear. The CDR3 has 14 residues. With 0 bases removed from V and 1 base from J, the gap between germline ends came to 7 bases. The germline CDR1 and CDR2 sequences are SGDLS and YYNGEE. As DNA, the CDR3 is TGTGCCAGCAGCGTAGAAGCTCAGAACACTGAAGCTTTCTTT. Its translation is CASSVEAQNTEAFF. Using reference TRBV9 and TRBJ1-1 for the parts outside the CDR3, the full variable domain is DSGVTQTPKHLITATGQRVTLRCSPRSGDLSVYWYQQSLDQGLQFLIQYYNGEERAKGNILERFSAQQFPDLHSELNLSSLELGDSALYFCASSVEAQNTEAFFGQGTRLTVV.